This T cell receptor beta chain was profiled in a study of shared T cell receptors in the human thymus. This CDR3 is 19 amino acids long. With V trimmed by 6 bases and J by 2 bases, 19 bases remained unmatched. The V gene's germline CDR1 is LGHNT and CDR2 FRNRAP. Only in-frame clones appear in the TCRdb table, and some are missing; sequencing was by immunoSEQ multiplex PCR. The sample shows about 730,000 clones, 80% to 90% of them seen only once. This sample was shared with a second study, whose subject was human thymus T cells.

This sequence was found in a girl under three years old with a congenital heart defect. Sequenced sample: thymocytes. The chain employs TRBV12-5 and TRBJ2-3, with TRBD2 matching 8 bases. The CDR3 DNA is TGTGCTAGTGGCTCGGGAGGGGCAGGGAGTAACGTATTCACAGATACGCAGTATTTT. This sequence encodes CASGSGGAGSNVFTDTQYF.